Presented here are 21 T cell receptor beta chains from one specimen sequenced in a study of regulatory and conventional T cells in RAG deficiency. The table came from immunoSEQ multiplex PCR; TCRdb's copy has only in-frame clones and leaves some out. This sample has fewer than 35,000 clones; 89% occur once, and the top ten carry roughly 13%. In addition, the sample was reused for a study of regulatory T cells. That work adds: The primer mix had 52 TRBV and 13 TRBJ primers.

The sample taken for sequencing was CD8+ T cells sorted from blood. Receptors originate from a human donor in good health.

This clone was found a few times. The rearrangement joins TRBV27 to TRBJ2-7; TRBD1 matches at 7 bases. The CDR3 covers 15 residues. J gave up 3 bases and V 6 bases, and 11 bases lay outside the gene matches. CDR1 and CDR2 from the germline V gene are MNHEY and SMNVEV (reference sequence). CDR3: CASSPRTGTVYEQYF. The CDR3 DNA reads TGTGCCAGCAGCCCAAGAACCGGGACAGTCTACGAGCAGTACTTC.

The V gene is TRBV7-3, the J gene TRBJ2-5; no clear D. Trimming removed 0 bases from V and 5 bases from J, with 4 bases in between. Germline V gene data show CDR1 as SGHTA and CDR2 as FQGTGA. This CDR3 contains 12 residues. In DNA form, the CDR3 reads TGTGCCAGCAGCTTAACGGATGAGACCCAGTACTTC. As protein: CASSLTDETQYF.

The chain is built from TRBV5-4 and TRBJ1-1; D not certain. With 1 base removed from V and 5 bases from J, the gap between germline ends came to 12 bases. The germline V gene has CDR1 SGHNT and CDR2 YYREEE (reference sequence). CDR3 length equals 14 residues. The CDR3, as DNA: TGTGCCAGCAGCTTGAGTTCGACGGGAACTGAAGCTTTCTTT. Translation gives CASSLSSTGTEAFF.

The gene calls are TRBV13 and TRBJ2-7; D is uncertain. The germline V gene has CDR1 PRHDT and CDR2 FYEKMQ (reference sequence). Trimming took off 1 base at V and 2 bases at J, with 9 bases between the two ends. CDR3 length: 14 amino acids. The CDR3 sequence: CASSLAAGTYEQYF. The DNA of the CDR3 is TGTGCCAGCAGCTTAGCGGCAGGCACCTACGAGCAGTACTTC.

This chain links TRBV6-5 with TRBJ2-7, with 9 bases matching TRBD2. This CDR3 is built from 16 residues. Germline V gene lookup returns CDR1 MNHEY and CDR2 SVGAGI. Trimming removed 0 bases from V and 1 base from J; junction bases left unmatched: 4. The DNA for the CDR3 is TGTGCCAGCAGTTACTCTAGCGGGGGTTCATCCTACGAGCAGTACTTC. Translating gives CASSYSSGGSSYEQYF.

The chain employs TRBV19 and TRBJ2-1; 10 bases fit TRBD2. J lost 7 bases, V lost 2 bases, and 2 bases had no gene match. The germline V gene has CDR1 LNHDA and CDR2 SQIVND (reference sequence). The CDR3 loop spans 14 amino acids. The CDR3: CASSILAGGNEQFF. CDR3 bases: TGTGCCAGTAGTATATTAGCGGGAGGAAATGAGCAGTTCTTC. Based on the CDR3 plus reference TRBV19 and TRBJ2-1, the full variable domain is DGGITQSPKYLFRKEGQNVTLSCEQNLNHDAMYWYRQDPGQGLRLIYYSQIVNDFQKGDIAEGYSVSREKKESFPLTVTSAQKNPTAFYLCASSILAGGNEQFFGPGTRLTVL.

J is TRBJ2-1 and V is TRBV5-1, with 10 nucleotides matching TRBD2. The junction had 9 bases not matched to a gene; V was cut back by 1 base and J by 8 bases. The length of the CDR3 is 16 residues. Germline lookup yields CDR1 SGHRS and CDR2 YFSETQ. CDR3 DNA: TGCGCCAGCAGCTTGTGGGCTAGCGGGAGTGGCCATGAGCAGTTCTTC. Translating it yields CASSLWASGSGHEQFF. Supplemented by reference TRBV5-1 and TRBJ2-1, the full variable domain reads KAGVTQTPRYLIKTRGQQVTLSCSPISGHRSVSWYQQTPGQGLQFLFEYFSETQRNKGNFPGRFSGRQFSNSRSEMNVSTLELGDSALYLCASSLWASGSGHEQFFGPGTRLTVL.

The rearrangement uses TRBV19 and TRBJ2-3, with 9 bases lining up with TRBD1. Germline loops: CDR1 LNHDA, CDR2 SQIVND (reference sequence). V shed 7 bases and J 6 bases; nucleotides not matched to a gene: 5. This CDR3 region has 13 residues. CDR3 loop: CASTGTGSDTQYF. The CDR3 DNA sequence: TGTGCCAGTACGGGGACAGGGAGCGATACGCAGTATTTT.

This chain joins TRBV19 and TRBJ2-1; no reliable D call. CDR1 is LNHDA and CDR2 is SQIVND in the germline V gene (reference sequence). V was clipped by 0 bases and J by 4 bases, with 4 bases between them. This CDR3 is 13 amino acids long. The CDR3 sequence is CASSIDQYNEQFF. The CDR3 nucleotides read TGTGCCAGTAGTATAGATCAGTACAATGAGCAGTTCTTC.

V gene TRBV6-1 combines with J gene TRBJ1-4; D is possibly TRBD1 (6 bases). V was clipped by 0 bases and J by 4 bases, with 9 bases between them. Germline values: CDR1 MNHNS, CDR2 SASEGT. The CDR3 is 15 residues long. CDR3 nucleotides: TGTGCCAGCAGTGAAGCTCCAGGGGATAATGAAAAACTGTTTTTT. Protein: CASSEAPGDNEKLFF.

The chain combines TRBV7-9 with TRBJ1-3; D call uncertain. The CDR3 contains 17 residues. V was shortened by 5 bases and J by 0 bases, with 17 bases between the two germline ends. Germline CDR1 SEHNR, CDR2 FQNEAQ (reference sequence). The CDR3 spells CASSPPSEPTSGNTIYF. CDR3 nucleotides: TGTGCCAGCAGCCCACCGAGCGAACCCACCTCTGGAAACACCATATATTTT.

This clone was found a few times. CDR3 amino acids: CASASGQPPYEQYF. CDR3 sequence (DNA): TGTGCCAGCGCCTCTGGACAGCCTCCCTACGAGCAGTACTTC. This rearrangement joins TRBV2 to TRBJ2-7; perhaps TRBD1 as D (6 bases). V was clipped by 8 bases and J by 2 bases, with 16 bases between them. Germline CDR1 is SNHLY and CDR2 is FYNNEI. This CDR3 spans 14 amino acids.

The rearrangement links TRBV7-9 to TRBJ1-1; D may be TRBD1 (5 bases). There are 16 residues in the CDR3. V dropped 2 bases and J dropped 4 bases, with 17 bases sitting between them. The V gene's germline CDR1 is SEHNR and CDR2 FQNEAQ (reference sequence). The CDR3 loop reads CASSLRPTTGFTEAFF. The CDR3 bases are TGTGCCAGCAGCTTACGACCCACCACAGGATTCACTGAAGCTTTCTTT.

V gene TRBV15 combines with J gene TRBJ1-4; no firm D call. The germline V gene encodes CDR1 LNHNV and CDR2 YYDKDF (reference sequence). V lost 2 bases and J 7 bases, leaving 14 bases between the germline ends. The CDR3 covers 15 residues. The DNA for the CDR3 is TGTGCCACCAGCAGAACCACGGTGGCACCTGAAAAACTGTTTTTT. This encodes CATSRTTVAPEKLFF.

The chain joins TRBV11-3 to TRBJ2-1; 11 bases agree with TRBD2. Germline lookup yields CDR1 SGHNT and CDR2 YENEEA. V trimming: 4 bases; J trimming: 0 bases; junction bases outside the gene matches: 14. CDR3 size: 20 residues. CDR3 bases: TGTGCCAGCAGCTCTCAAATGGGGACTAGCGGAAAAGGCTCCTACAATGAGCAGTTCTTC. Translation gives CASSSQMGTSGKGSYNEQFF.

V usage is TRBV28 and J usage is TRBJ2-2, with D perhaps assigned TRBD1 or TRBD2 (5 bases each). This CDR3 contains 15 residues. V lost 4 bases and J 6 bases, leaving 15 bases between the germline ends. Germline loops: CDR1 MDHEN, CDR2 SYDVKM. The CDR3 protein is CASSSGTSGSGELFF. The CDR3, as DNA: TGTGCCAGCAGTTCAGGGACGAGTGGGTCCGGGGAGCTGTTTTTT.

The rearrangement joins TRBV5-1 to TRBJ2-4; 9 nucleotides line up with TRBD1. CDR1 and CDR2 (germline): SGHRS, YFSETQ. The CDR3 contains 16 residues. The junction had 14 bases not matched to a gene; V was cut back by 4 bases and J by 9 bases. The CDR3 region has the DNA TGCGCCAGCAGCCGTGCCGGGACAGGGACTTTTGTCATTCAGTACTTC. Translated, it gives CASSRAGTGTFVIQYF.

The chain is built from TRBV7-9 and TRBJ1-5; no definite D call. CDR1 SEHNR and CDR2 FQNEAQ come from the germline V gene (reference sequence). Trimming stripped 1 base from V and 1 base from J, with 8 bases between. The CDR3 is 15 amino acids. The CDR3 DNA reads TGTGCCAGCAGCTTAGACGGGAACAGCAATCAGCCCCAGCATTTT. This sequence encodes CASSLDGNSNQPQHF.

The chain joins TRBV11-3 to TRBJ1-5; D is uncertain. Germline-derived CDR1 and CDR2 are SGHNT and YENEEA. Trimming shortened V by 0 bases and J by 2 bases, and 14 bases separated the two germline ends. This CDR3 has 17 residues. CDR3 residues: CASSLDNGQYGNQPQHF. CDR3 nucleotides: TGTGCCAGCAGCTTAGATAACGGCCAGTACGGCAATCAGCCCCAGCATTTT.

V usage is TRBV7-6 and J usage is TRBJ2-1; D possibly matches TRBD1 or TRBD2 (5 bases each). V lost 4 bases to trimming and J lost 7 bases, with 11 bases between them. Germline CDR1 and CDR2: SGHVS and FNYEAQ. This CDR3 comprises 13 residues. The CDR3 reads CASSSGPGNEQFF. CDR3 bases: TGTGCCAGCAGCTCGGGGCCTGGGAATGAGCAGTTCTTC.

V and J are TRBV7-2 and TRBJ2-1; D remains ambiguous. The CDR3 runs 11 residues. V was cut by 3 bases and J by 9 bases, with 6 bases left in between. Per the germline V gene, CDR1 is SGHTA and CDR2 is FQGNSA. The CDR3 DNA is TGTGCCAGCAGCTTTCTGGTTGAGCAGTTCTTC. This sequence encodes CASSFLVEQFF.